Shown below are 21 T cell receptor beta chains from a single sample sequenced in a study of blood T cell repertoires in COVID-19. Profiling relied on immunoSEQ multiplex PCR, and the TCRdb table lists in-frame clones only, not all of them. The table has nearly 250,000 clones, more than 70% seen once. Sequenced sample: peripheral blood. Source of these receptors: a woman of 80 years or more with COVID-19, enrolled during active disease.

This chain links TRBV29-1 with TRBJ2-6; TRBD1 is a possible D gene (5 bases). This CDR3 region has 16 residues. Germline assignment: CDR1 SQVTM and CDR2 ANQGSEA. V lost 6 bases, J lost 0 bases, and 15 bases lay in between. The CDR3 nucleotides are TGCAGCGTAATTATACAGGCCCACTCTGGGGCCAACGTCCTGACTTTC. Protein: CSVIIQAHSGANVLTF. Complete variable domain (other parts from reference TRBV29-1 and TRBJ2-6): SAVISQKPSRDICQRGTSLTIQCQVDSQVTMMFWYRQQPGQSLTLIATANQGSEATYESGFVIDKFPISRPNLTFSTLTVSNMSPEDSSIYLCSVIIQAHSGANVLTFGAGSRLTVL.

J is TRBJ2-7 and V is TRBV5-8; TRBD1 matches 7 bases. Germline values: CDR1 SGHTS, CDR2 YDEGEE. The CDR3 loop spans 15 amino acids. V lost 1 base and J lost 7; bases outside the gene matches: 11. Here the CDR3 DNA reads TGTGCCAGCAGCTTGCAAGGGGGCTTTCCTCGGGAGCAGTACGTC. Translating it yields CASSLQGGFPREQYV.

The chain is built from TRBV13 and TRBJ1-1; TRBD1 aligns across 10 bases. Trimming cost V 5 bases and J 1 base; bases outside gene matches: 7. This CDR3 contains 16 residues. CDR1 is PRHDT, CDR2 FYEKMQ, per germline (reference sequence). CDR3 DNA: TGTGCCAGCAGCCCGGGACAGGGGAGAGGGAACACTGAAGCTTTCTTT. Its protein is CASSPGQGRGNTEAFF.

The chain links TRBV9 to TRBJ2-5; 8 positions agree with TRBD1. Looked up from germline, CDR1 is SGDLS and CDR2 is YYNGEE. The CDR3 runs 16 residues. V shed 0 bases, J shed 1 base, and the junction held 5 bases outside the gene matches. This CDR3 is CASSVVAGGPQETQYF. CDR3 in DNA: TGTGCCAGCAGCGTAGTAGCAGGGGGCCCCCAAGAGACCCAGTACTTC.

The chain is built from TRBV18 and TRBJ1-5; 7 nucleotides agree with TRBD1. The ends lost 4 bases at V and 2 bases at J; junction bases unmatched: 2. The length of the CDR3 is 14 residues. CDR1 KGHSH and CDR2 LQKENI come from the germline V gene. DNA of the CDR3: TGTGCCAGCTCACTAGGACAGGGCAATCAGCCCCAGCATTTT. Protein product: CASSLGQGNQPQHF.

The rearrangement joins TRBV27 to TRBJ2-5; possible D gene TRBD2, 5 bases. This CDR3 contains 17 residues. Trimming took off 6 bases at V and 2 bases at J, with 22 bases between the two ends. CDR1 and CDR2 from the germline V gene are MNHEY and SMNVEV (reference sequence). The CDR3 is CASRKRTANKVQETQYF. The CDR3 bases are TGTGCCAGCAGAAAACGGACTGCCAACAAAGTACAAGAGACCCAGTACTTC.

The chain links TRBV5-4 to TRBJ2-3; D possibly corresponds to TRBD1 (6 bases). Germline V lookup: CDR1 SGHNT, CDR2 YYREEE (reference sequence). CDR3 length: 19 amino acids. The V gene lost 3 bases and the J gene lost 2 bases, with 25 bases spanning the gap. The CDR3 sequence: CASSSPGDGSHENTDTQYF. The CDR3 DNA is TGTGCCAGCAGCTCCCCAGGGGATGGTTCTCATGAAAACACAGATACGCAGTATTTT.

Written as DNA, the CDR3 is TGTGCCAGCTCACCCAAAGAGACCCAGTACTTC. Translating it yields CASSPKETQYF. The chain has TRBV18 and TRBJ2-5; no clear D. CDR1 and CDR2 from the germline V gene are KGHSH and LQKENI. The CDR3 length is 11 residues. V was pared by 3 bases and J by 3 bases, with 2 bases between.

The chain combines TRBV19 with TRBJ2-1, with 14 positions matching TRBD2. The CDR3 covers 15 residues. V was clipped by 8 bases and J by 8 bases; unmatched bases: 8. CDR1 is LNHDA and CDR2 is SQIVND in the germline V gene (reference sequence). In DNA form, the CDR3 reads TGTGCCAGTCGGACTAGCGGGGGGATTGGGTATGAGCAGTTCTTC. This gives the protein CASRTSGGIGYEQFF.

This clone was seen only once. The chain recombines TRBV5-6 with TRBJ1-1, with D perhaps TRBD1 (6 bases). The CDR3 is made up of 14 amino acids. Germline CDR1 is SGHDT and CDR2 is YYEEEE. The V end lost 3 bases, the J end lost 4 bases, and 13 bases lay between the germline ends. The CDR3 loop is CASSSRGFSTEAFF. As DNA, the CDR3 is TGTGCCAGCAGCTCCAGGGGCTTCAGCACTGAAGCTTTCTTT.

V and J are TRBV7-8 and TRBJ1-2; TRBD1 agrees at 10 bases. J was trimmed by 7 bases and V by 6 bases; bases with no gene match: 11. This CDR3 contains 15 residues. Germline CDR1 SGHVS, CDR2 FQNEAQ. The CDR3: CASRSTTGGYGGYTF. CDR3 in DNA: TGTGCCAGCAGATCAACGACAGGGGGCTATGGTGGCTACACCTTC.

The V gene is TRBV12-3 or TRBV12-4, the J gene TRBJ1-2; the D is unclear. There are 13 residues in the CDR3. V shed 4 bases and J shed 4 bases, with 10 bases lying between them. CDR3 protein: CASSYDSSYGYTF. The CDR3 bases are TGTGCCAGCAGTTACGACTCTTCCTATGGCTACACCTTC.

This chain links TRBV25-1 with TRBJ2-5; 9 bases line up with TRBD1. Germline-derived CDR1 and CDR2 are MGHDK and SYGVNS. The CDR3 is 15 residues long. V shed 5 bases and J 8 bases; nucleotides not matched to a gene: 12. The CDR3 nucleotides are TGTGCCAGCAGTTCACAGGGGGCGGGGGCGGAAACCCAGTACTTC. Its protein is CASSSQGAGAETQYF.

In this sample, this clone turned up many times. The V and J genes are TRBV27 and TRBJ1-6; 8 nucleotides align to TRBD1. The CDR3 covers 16 residues. Unmatched junction bases numbered 6, after V lost 5 bases and J lost 3 bases. Germline-derived CDR1 and CDR2 are MNHEY and SMNVEV (reference sequence). This chain's CDR3 is CASSHPGQGYNSPLHF. The CDR3, as DNA: TGTGCCAGCAGTCACCCTGGACAGGGCTATAATTCACCCCTCCACTTT.

The V call is TRBV6-1, the J call TRBJ2-3; TRBD2 aligns across 9 bases. Germline CDR1 is MNHNS and CDR2 is SASEGT. The CDR3 consists of 18 residues. V shed 0 bases and J 6 bases; nucleotides not matched to a gene: 13. The CDR3 bases are TGTGCCAGCAGTGAAGCGGGCCGCGGCGGGGGGGTATGGGATACGCAGTATTTT. Translated, it gives CASSEAGRGGGVWDTQYF.

The V call is TRBV29-1, the J call TRBJ1-1, with D maybe TRBD1 (6 bases). The V and J ends lost 3 bases and 5 bases respectively, with 13 bases between them. Germline CDR1 and CDR2: SQVTM and ANQGSEA. CDR3 length equals 13 residues. DNA for the CDR3: TGCAGCGTTGATGCGGGGGCCGGAACTGAAGCTTTCTTT. Protein product: CSVDAGAGTEAFF.

The chain carries TRBV5-4 and TRBJ2-4, with a weak D call TRBD2 (5 bases). The germline V and J ends were trimmed by 3 bases and 6 bases, with 10 bases remaining between them. The CDR3 has 13 residues. CDR1 is SGHNT, CDR2 YYREEE, per germline (reference sequence). CDR3 sequence (DNA): TGTGCCAGCAGCTCGGGGTCCGGAAACATTCAGTACTTC. Protein product: CASSSGSGNIQYF.

CDR3 nucleotide sequence: TGTGCCAGCTCACCACTAGGACAGGGCCTCTCTGGAAACACCATATATTTT. It yields the protein CASSPLGQGLSGNTIYF. V is TRBV18 and J is TRBJ1-3, with TRBD1 matching 8 bases. The CDR3 covers 17 residues. Germline CDR1 is KGHSH and CDR2 is LQKENI. The V segment lost 1 base and the J segment 0 bases; nucleotides outside the gene matches: 5.

This rearrangement joins TRBV5-1 to TRBJ2-1; the D gene is possibly TRBD2 (5 bases). V was clipped by 1 base and J by 10 bases, with 15 bases between them. The germline V gene encodes CDR1 SGHRS and CDR2 YFSETQ. The CDR3 runs 14 residues. The CDR3 here is CASSLYTSSSEQFF. Here the CDR3 DNA reads TGCGCCAGCAGCTTGTATACTAGTAGTAGCGAGCAGTTCTTC.

The chain recombines TRBV29-1 with TRBJ1-1; 7 nucleotides align to TRBD1. The CDR3 runs to 12 residues. Trimming at V came to 7 bases and at J to 4 bases, leaving 6 bases not matched to a gene. Germline V CDR1 and CDR2: SQVTM, ANQGSEA. CDR3 sequence reads: CSGSQGSTEAFF. CDR3 nucleotide sequence: TGCAGCGGATCACAGGGGAGCACTGAAGCTTTCTTT. Full variable domain (outside the CDR3, taken from reference TRBV29-1 and TRBJ1-1): SAVISQKPSRDICQRGTSLTIQCQVDSQVTMMFWYRQQPGQSLTLIATANQGSEATYESGFVIDKFPISRPNLTFSTLTVSNMSPEDSSIYLCSGSQGSTEAFFGQGTRLTVV.

This chain links TRBV6-5 with TRBJ2-2; 9 positions match TRBD2. Trimming took 8 bases from V and 7 from J; bases not matched to a gene: 8. Germline CDR1 reads MNHEY; CDR2 reads SVGAGI. The CDR3 runs 14 residues. The CDR3 here is CASQAGGLGGELFF. CDR3 in DNA: TGTGCCAGCCAGGCGGGGGGGCTTGGCGGGGAGCTGTTTTTT.